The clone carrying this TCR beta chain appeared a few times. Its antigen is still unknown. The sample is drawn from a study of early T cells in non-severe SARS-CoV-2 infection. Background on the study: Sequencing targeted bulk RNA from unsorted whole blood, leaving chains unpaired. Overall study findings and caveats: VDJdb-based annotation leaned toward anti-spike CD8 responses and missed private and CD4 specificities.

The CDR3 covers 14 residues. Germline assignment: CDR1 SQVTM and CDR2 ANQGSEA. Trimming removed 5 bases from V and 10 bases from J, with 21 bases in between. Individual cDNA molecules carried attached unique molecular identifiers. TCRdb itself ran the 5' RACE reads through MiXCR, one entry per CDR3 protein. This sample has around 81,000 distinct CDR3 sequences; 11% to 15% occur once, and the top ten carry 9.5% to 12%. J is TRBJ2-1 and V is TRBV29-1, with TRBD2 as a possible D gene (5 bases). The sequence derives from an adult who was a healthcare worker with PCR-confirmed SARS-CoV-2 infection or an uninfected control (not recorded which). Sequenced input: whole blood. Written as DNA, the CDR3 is TGCAGCGTTAGGAGTATTGCTCTCTCGGGAGAGCAGTTCTTC. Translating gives CSVRSIALSGEQFF.